This T cell receptor (beta chain) is drawn from a study of regulatory T cells in long-lasting Graves disease. V was cut by 0 bases and J by 8 bases, with 16 bases left in between. The CDR3 runs 15 residues. Germline V gene sequence: CDR1 LNHNV, CDR2 YYDKDF (reference sequence). General observations from the study: Persistent disease showed a preference for TRBV28, TRBJ1-2 and TRBJ2-5.

Time point specified: newly diagnosed GD, antithyroid drugs for less than 3 months. PBMC-derived RNA was used for the TCR library. Assembly of TCR beta libraries relied on iRepertoire HTBI primers together with Arm-PCR of CDR3 regions. TCRdb redid the calling of the multiplex PCR reads with MiXCR, one entry per CDR3 protein. The sample has about half a million distinct CDR3 sequences, about 12% seen once; the top ten hold 8.9%. At least ten counts were recorded for this clonotype. Its target is unknown. This same sample was also part of a study on T cells in Graves' hyperthyroidism and ophthalmopathy.

Here the sequenced sample was peripheral blood mononuclear cells (PBMCs), taken at new diagnosis, from a patient treated with antithyroid drugs. The source of this sequence is a woman in her twenties or thirties with Graves disease. The chain couples TRBV15 to TRBJ1-1, with D perhaps matching TRBD1 (5 bases). CDR3 in amino acids: CATSRDRVWGREAFF. The CDR3 coding sequence is TGTGCCACCAGCAGAGACCGGGTCTGGGGCAGGGAAGCTTTCTTT.